A selection of T cell receptor beta chains follows, all from one sample in a study of beta chain features in type 1 diabetes. The repertoire was sequenced with immunoSEQ multiplex PCR; TCRdb's copy has only in-frame clones and lacks some. The data show 250,000 to 300,000 clones, roughly an eighth seen once. Sequencing used naive CD4+ T cells from blood. The receptor source for this set is a man aged 25-45 years with type 1 diabetes. Each CDR3 is given with its conserved first and last residue. A D gene is named only where the DNA matches it firmly. Clone size is not always given. Where it is, it says once, few, many or a class for expanded clones.

>NA|TRBJ2-5|TRBV9|NA|14
TGTGCCAGCAGCCCGCGACACTTCTCTGAGACCCAGTACTTC
CASSPRHFSETQYF
>NA|TRBJ1-3|TRBV30|NA|14
TGTGCCTGGAGCCGGGGGGGCTCTGGAAACACCATATATTTT
CAWSRGGSGNTIYF
>TRBD2|TRBJ2-7|TRBV18|few|16
TGTGCCAGCTCACGACGGACTAGCGGGAGCTCCTACGAGCAGTACTTC
CASSRRTSGSSYEQYF
>NA|TRBJ1-5|TRBV21-1|few|15
TGTGCCAGCAGCAAACGGGGACAGGGGTATCAGCCCCAGCATTTT
CASSKRGQGYQPQHF
>TRBD1|TRBJ1-1|TRBV19|NA|14
TGTGCCAGTAGTATGAGGAGACAGGGGTTTTTGGCTTTCTTT
CASSMRRQGFLAFF
>NA|TRBJ1-3|TRBV25-1|few|14
TGTGCCAGCAACAGCAGGGACTCTGGAAACACCATATATTTT
CASNSRDSGNTIYF
>NA|TRBJ1-4|TRBV2|NA|14
TGTGCCAGCAGACCAGGGGAAACTAATGAAAAACTGTTTTTT
CASRPGETNEKLFF
>TRBD2|TRBJ2-1|TRBV7-9|NA|16
TGTGCCAGCAGCCCGAGCGGGACTAGCGGTTACAATGAGCAGTTCTTC
CASSPSGTSGYNEQFF
>NA|TRBJ2-3|TRBV9|few|15
TGTGCCAGCAGCTCAGCTGGCGGGAGCACAGATACGCAGTATTTT
CASSSAGGSTDTQYF
>TRBD1|TRBJ1-5|TRBV6-5|NA|15
TGTGCCAGCATCCGGGACAGGTACGGCAATCAGCCCCAGCATTTT
CASIRDRYGNQPQHF
>TRBD2|TRBJ2-5|TRBV19|NA|15
TGTGCCACGAGGACTAGCGGGAGGAGAGAGGAGACCCAGTACTTC
CATRTSGRREETQYF
>NA|TRBJ2-5|TRBV11-2|NA|12
TGTGCCAGCAGCTCCCAGCGAGAGACCCAGTACTTC
CASSSQRETQYF
>NA|TRBJ2-2|TRBV7-9|NA|14
TGTGCCAGCAGCTTACGGGGGTCTTCCGGGGAGCTGTTTTTT
CASSLRGSSGELFF
>TRBD1|TRBJ2-7|TRBV28|few|15
TGTGCCAGCAGTTCCGGGACAGGGTTTAGTTACGAGCAGTACTTC
CASSSGTGFSYEQYF
>TRBD1|TRBJ2-5|TRBV5-1|NA|14
TGCGCCAGCAGCCATGGACAGGTCGGAGAGACCCAGTACTTC
CASSHGQVGETQYF
>TRBD2|TRBJ2-2|TRBV6-6|few|16
TGTGCCAGCAGTTTCTCAGCGGGAGTTGGTACCGGGGAGCTGTTTTTT
CASSFSAGVGTGELFF
>TRBD1|TRBJ2-7|TRBV29-1|few|14
TGCAGCGCTACGACCGGGACAGGAGCCTACGAGCAGTACTTC
CSATTGTGAYEQYF
>NA|TRBJ1-5|TRBV7-8|few|13
TGTGCCAGCAGCTTAGAACACAGTCAGCCCCAGCATTTT
CASSLEHSQPQHF
>NA|TRBJ2-5|TRBV4-2|few|15
TGTGCCAGCAGCCAAGATCGGGCTAGCCGGGAGACCCAGTACTTC
CASSQDRASRETQYF
>NA|TRBJ2-5|TRBV7-9|NA|16
TGTGCCAGCAGCTTAGGGCGCCGATCTAGTCAAGAGACCCAGTACTTC
CASSLGRRSSQETQYF
>NA|TRBJ2-1|TRBV29-1|few|13
TGCAGCGTTGATGGTCGACAGCCGGGTGAGCAGTTCTTC
CSVDGRQPGEQFF
>TRBD2|TRBJ2-1|TRBV7-2|few|16
TGTGCCAGCAGCTTAGGGGGCGGGAGATCCTACAATGAGCAGTTCTTC
CASSLGGGRSYNEQFF
>TRBD1|TRBJ1-3|TRBV9|NA|15
TGTGCCAGCAGCCCACAGGGGGCAACTGGAAACACCATATATTTT
CASSPQGATGNTIYF
>TRBD1|TRBJ1-1|TRBV19|NA|15
TGTGCCAGTCGAATAACCGGGACAGGGGGCGGAGAAGCTTTCTTT
CASRITGTGGGEAFF
>NA|TRBJ2-5|TRBV7-2|few|15
TGTGCCAGCAGCCCCCCAGGGAGGCAGCAAGAGACCCAGTACTTC
CASSPPGRQQETQYF
>NA|TRBJ2-5|TRBV5-1|few|14
TGCGCCAGCAGCCCACAGGGCCCGGGGGAGACCCAGTACTTC
CASSPQGPGETQYF
>NA|TRBJ2-1|TRBV7-2|NA|11
TGTGCCAGTGGGACTGCCGGGGAGCAGTTCTTC
CASGTAGEQFF
>TRBD2|TRBJ2-1|TRBV6-4|NA|16
TGTGCCAGCAGTGACCTACTAGCGGCCTCCTACAATGAGCAGTTCTTC
CASSDLLAASYNEQFF
>TRBD2|TRBJ2-1|TRBV4-3|few|13
TGCGCCAGCAGCCAGGGACTAGGGGATGAGCAGTTCTTC
CASSQGLGDEQFF
>NA|TRBJ2-1|TRBV4-2|NA|16
TGTGCCAGCAGCCAAGATATGAGCGGATCCTACAATGAGCAGTTCTTC
CASSQDMSGSYNEQFF
>NA|TRBJ2-3|TRBV19|NA|15
TGTGCCAGTAGCCTCACTAGCAAACGAGCAGATACGCAGTATTTT
CASSLTSKRADTQYF
>NA|TRBJ2-3|TRBV18|NA|14
TGTGCCAGCTCCCCGACAGGGACTTCAGATACGCAGTATTTT
CASSPTGTSDTQYF
>NA|TRBJ2-3|TRBV2|NA|16
TGTGCCAGCTCCTTCCATGACAGCGCTAGCACAGATACGCAGTATTTT
CASSFHDSASTDTQYF